This T cell receptor (beta chain) was observed in a study of regulatory T cells in long-lasting Graves disease. Study results and caveats: It was in persistent disease that TRBV28, TRBJ1-2 and TRBJ2-5 were favored.

The germline V and J ends were trimmed by 5 bases and 6 bases, with 12 bases remaining between them. The CDR3 is 13 residues long. Regarding this clonotype: Its cognate antigen is unknown.

Building of the TCR beta libraries involved iRepertoire HTBI primers and Arm-PCR of CDR3 regions. Each CDR3 protein is one row after TCRdb ran MiXCR on the multiplex PCR reads. The repertoire includes about 430,000 distinct CDR3 sequences, around 16% of them detected once, and over 7.5% sits in the top ten. Time point given: newly diagnosed GD, antithyroid drugs for less than 3 months. PBMCs were the source of the RNA used for TCR sequencing. This same sample was also part of a study on T cells in Graves' hyperthyroidism and ophthalmopathy.

V and J are TRBV12-3 or TRBV12-4 and TRBJ2-3, with TRBD1 as a possible D gene (6 bases). This TCR was recovered from a woman aged 40 to 50 with Graves disease. The sequences come from peripheral blood mononuclear cells (PBMCs), collected at new diagnosis, from a patient treated with antithyroid drugs. CDR3 sequence (DNA): TGTGCCAGCAGTACCCGTAGGGGGGATACGCAGTATTTT. Amino acids: CASSTRRGDTQYF.